This passage covers 30 T cell receptor beta chains from one sample sequenced in a study of control samples from healthy donors and cancer patients. The data were produced by immunoSEQ multiplex PCR, yet TCRdb's version contains in-frame clones alone and is incomplete. The sample lists around 130,000 clones, around 90% occurring once. The specimen was blood. All receptors come from a man between 18 and 35 years old in good health.

The CDR3 DNA reads TGTGCCAGCAGTAAACTAGCGGGGCCCTCCTACGAGCAGTACTTC. Its protein product is CASSKLAGPSYEQYF. The V gene is TRBV6-5, the J gene TRBJ2-7, with 10 bases that match TRBD2. The germline gives CDR1 MNHEY, CDR2 SVGAGI. V lost 5 bases, J lost 0 bases, and 4 bases stayed unmatched. The CDR3 sequence is 15 residues long.

The CDR3 bases are TGTGCCAGCAGCTTGGGGCACGAGCAGTACTTC. Protein product: CASSLGHEQYF. The V and J genes are TRBV5-6 and TRBJ2-7; D gene uncertain. The CDR3 totals 11 residues. Germline assignment: CDR1 SGHDT and CDR2 YYEEEE. Trimming left V 0 bases short and J 5 bases short, with 3 bases between.

This chain links TRBV27 with TRBJ1-1, with TRBD1 identical over 7 bases. CDR1 is MNHEY, CDR2 SMNVEV, per germline (reference sequence). The CDR3 spans 17 residues. V lost 5 bases to trimming and J lost 4 bases; unmatched junction nucleotides: 16. DNA for the CDR3: TGTGCCAGCAGTCACAGACCCGGAGGGGGCGTGAGCACTGAAGCTTTCTTT. Translation gives CASSHRPGGGVSTEAFF.

With respect to this clone: A read error may produce the germline difference seen at one junction end. The chain couples TRBV7-7 to TRBJ2-5; D may be TRBD2 (7 bases). The CDR3 extends over 18 amino acids. Germline V gene sequence: CDR1 SSHAT, CDR2 FNYEAQ (reference sequence). CDR3 amino acids: CASSLALGASGPPVIQYF. CDR3 DNA sequence: TGTGCTAGCAGCTTAGCCCTGGGGGCTAGCGGCCCCCCCGTGATCCAGTACTTC.

This chain links TRBV5-4 with TRBJ1-5; D may be TRBD1 (6 bases). Germline CDR1 reads SGHNT; CDR2 reads YYREEE (reference sequence). V was trimmed by 2 bases and J by 8 bases, leaving 11 bases between them. This CDR3 spans 13 amino acids. CDR3 DNA sequence: TGTGCCAGCAGCTTCGACAGGCAAGAGCCCCAGCATTTT. Encoded protein: CASSFDRQEPQHF.

This rearrangement joins TRBV14 to TRBJ1-6; 8 bases agree with TRBD1. The CDR3 has 13 amino acids. V lost 4 bases to trimming and J lost 7 bases; unmatched junction nucleotides: 0. In germline, CDR1 is SGHDN, CDR2 FVKESK. The CDR3 here is CASSRQGNSPLHF. Written as DNA, the CDR3 is TGTGCCAGCAGCCGACAGGGGAATTCACCCCTCCACTTT.

The chain links TRBV6-6 to TRBJ2-2, with a weak D call TRBD1 (6 bases). Deletions cut 2 bases from V and 2 bases from J, with 9 bases between. The CDR3 spans 15 residues. Germline-derived CDR1 and CDR2 are MNHNY and SVGAGI (reference sequence). The CDR3 DNA reads as TGTGCCAGCAGTTACGGGGGCCCTAACACCGGGGAGCTGTTTTTT. Translation gives CASSYGGPNTGELFF.

The V call is TRBV5-1, the J call TRBJ2-7; TRBD1 aligns across 12 bases. In germline, CDR1 is SGHRS, CDR2 YFSETQ. Germline trimming cut 4 bases from V and 6 bases from J; bases unmatched to any gene: 14. This CDR3 is built from 17 residues. CDR3 sequence reads: CASSLATPGQGAREQYF. In DNA, the CDR3 is TGCGCCAGCAGCCTGGCGACCCCGGGACAGGGGGCTCGCGAGCAGTACTTC.

The genes are TRBV21-1 and TRBJ2-7; TRBD2 is the table's D call, not checked against the DNA. TRBV21-1 is a documented pseudogene. The CDR3 has 14 residues. The CDR3 loop is CASSNAPGHYEQYV. The CDR3 nucleotides read TGTGCCAGCAGCAATGCACCGGGTCACTACGAGCAGTACGTC.

The chain carries TRBV28 and TRBJ1-5; no definite D call. The CDR3 spans 14 residues. The V gene's germline CDR1 is MDHEN and CDR2 SYDVKM. V lost 7 bases to trimming and J lost 0 bases, with 10 bases between them. This CDR3 is CASKGQNSNQPQHF. The CDR3 bases are TGTGCCAGCAAAGGTCAGAATAGCAATCAGCCCCAGCATTTT.

The V and J genes are TRBV28 and TRBJ1-6; a possible D gene is TRBD1 (5 bases). Germline V gene sequence: CDR1 MDHEN, CDR2 SYDVKM. Trimming stripped 6 bases from V and 12 bases from J, with 15 bases between. The CDR3 has 13 amino acids. CDR3 DNA sequence: TGTGCCAGCAGATCTCGACAGCAGGAACCCCTCCACTTT. Its translation is CASRSRQQEPLHF.

The rearrangement uses TRBV18 and TRBJ2-6; D possibly uses TRBD1 or TRBD2 (6 bases each). Germline values: CDR1 KGHSH, CDR2 LQKENI. The CDR3 is 15 amino acids. V was clipped by 2 bases and J by 2 bases, with 7 bases between them. For the CDR3, the DNA is TGTGCCAGCTCACCAGGGGGGCCTGGGGCCAACGTCCTGACTTTC. It specifies CASSPGGPGANVLTF.

V is TRBV6-5 and J is TRBJ2-2, with a possible D match to TRBD1 (6 bases). The V gene's germline CDR1 is MNHEY and CDR2 SVGAGI. The CDR3 totals 13 residues. The germline V and J ends were trimmed by 6 bases and 6 bases, with 11 bases remaining between them. The CDR3 protein is CASSDSGAGELFF. DNA of the CDR3: TGTGCCAGCAGCGACTCAGGGGCCGGGGAGCTGTTTTTT.

The genes are TRBV19 and TRBJ2-3, with D perhaps TRBD1 or TRBD2 (6 bases each). The length of the CDR3 is 16 residues. In germline, CDR1 is LNHDA, CDR2 SQIVND (reference sequence). V shed 3 bases and J shed 4 bases, with 17 bases lying between them. CDR3 residues: CASSIRGPRGADTQYF. As DNA, the CDR3 is TGTGCCAGTAGTATTAGGGGACCTAGGGGGGCAGATACGCAGTATTTT.

The chain combines TRBV6-5 with TRBJ1-3; the match to TRBD1 covers 8 bases. V lost 6 bases and J lost 2; bases outside the gene matches: 6. The CDR3 spans 15 residues. CDR1 MNHEY and CDR2 SVGAGI come from the germline V gene. The CDR3 DNA reads TGTGCCAGCAGCCGAGTGACAGGGGCTGGAAACACCATATATTTT. Its translation: CASSRVTGAGNTIYF.

The V call is TRBV11-3, the J call TRBJ2-5; the D gene could be TRBD1 or TRBD2 (6 bases each). Per germline, CDR1 SGHNT and CDR2 YENEEA. The V and J ends lost 0 bases and 2 bases respectively, with 10 bases between them. The CDR3 is made up of 15 amino acids. The CDR3 DNA follows: TGTGCCAGCAGCTTAGAGGGGGGCGCACAAGAGACCCAGTACTTC. Translated, it gives CASSLEGGAQETQYF.

V is TRBV19 and J is TRBJ2-2, with 8 bases aligning to TRBD1. The CDR3 runs to 16 residues. CDR1 and CDR2 from the germline V gene are LNHDA and SQIVND (reference sequence). Trimming at V came to 1 base and at J to 2 bases, leaving 3 bases not matched to a gene. CDR3 in amino acids: CASSIGRGQNTGELFF. The CDR3, as DNA: TGTGCCAGTAGTATAGGCAGGGGGCAAAACACCGGGGAGCTGTTTTTT.

This chain joins TRBV2 and TRBJ1-1; possibly TRBD1 for D (5 bases). Per germline, CDR1 SNHLY and CDR2 FYNNEI. This CDR3 region has 11 residues. Trimming took off 6 bases at V and 9 bases at J, with 11 bases between the two ends. CDR3: CASRGDSQAFF. The CDR3 DNA reads as TGTGCCAGCAGGGGTGACAGCCAAGCTTTCTTT.

This clone was seen more than once but under ten times. The rearrangement uses TRBV6-5 and TRBJ1-1; no definite D call. CDR1 is MNHEY and CDR2 is SVGAGI in the germline V gene. With 2 bases removed from V and 3 bases from J, the gap between germline ends came to 10 bases. This CDR3 region has 14 residues. The CDR3 loop is CASSYGSLDTEAFF. As DNA, the CDR3 is TGTGCCAGCAGTTACGGCAGCCTAGACACTGAAGCTTTCTTT.

This clone has more than one count but fewer than ten. This sequence joins TRBV15 and TRBJ2-7; TRBD2 agrees at 7 bases. The length of the CDR3 is 16 residues. Germline V CDR1 and CDR2: LNHNV, YYDKDF (reference sequence). Losses at the gene ends were 0 bases for V and 2 bases for J; bases not matched to a gene: 7. The CDR3 loop is CATSREMAGDAYEQYF. In DNA, the CDR3 is TGTGCCACCAGCAGAGAAATGGCGGGGGACGCCTACGAGCAGTACTTC.

This clone was recorded once. The chain combines TRBV7-2 with TRBJ2-7; TRBD2 aligns across 9 bases. The CDR3 loop spans 14 amino acids. V lost 4 bases and J lost 4; bases outside the gene matches: 5. CDR1 is SGHTA and CDR2 is FQGNSA in the germline V gene. CDR3 loop: CASSSQAGGYEQYV. The CDR3 DNA reads as TGTGCCAGCAGCTCCCAAGCGGGAGGTTACGAGCAGTACGTC.

This chain links TRBV18 with TRBJ2-7; 10 bases map to TRBD1. J lost 6 bases, V lost 0 bases, and 5 bases had no gene match. The CDR3 length is 15 residues. Germline V gene sequence: CDR1 KGHSH, CDR2 LQKENI. CDR3 in DNA: TGTGCCAGCTCACCACCCGGGACAGGGGTAAGCGAGCAGTACTTC. Translating it yields CASSPPGTGVSEQYF.

This rearrangement joins TRBV5-1 to TRBJ2-1, with D perhaps TRBD1 or TRBD2 (5 bases each). CDR1 is SGHRS and CDR2 is YFSETQ in the germline V gene. CDR3 length: 14 residues. Trimming shortened V by 5 bases and J by 5 bases, and 14 bases separated the two germline ends. CDR3 sequence (DNA): TGCGCCAGCAGTATCGGGACGATTAACAATGAGCAGTTCTTC. It specifies CASSIGTINNEQFF.

This sequence joins TRBV5-1 and TRBJ2-2; maybe TRBD1 (5 bases). This CDR3 has 15 amino acids. V was cut by 1 base and J by 4 bases, with 11 bases left in between. Per germline, CDR1 SGHRS and CDR2 YFSETQ. For the CDR3, the DNA is TGCGCCAGCAGCTTGTTAGGGGATGGCACCGGGGAGCTGTTTTTT. This translates into CASSLLGDGTGELFF.

The chain employs TRBV11-2 and TRBJ2-3; 9 nucleotides align to TRBD2. Germline CDR1 SGHAT, CDR2 FQNNGV. Unmatched junction bases numbered 10, after V lost 1 base and J lost 5 bases. The length of the CDR3 is 17 residues. The CDR3 sequence: CASSLVASAGGLDTQYF. CDR3 nucleotide sequence: TGTGCCAGCAGCTTAGTGGCTTCAGCGGGGGGCCTAGATACGCAGTATTTT.

The V call is TRBV5-1, the J call TRBJ1-6; TRBD1 agrees at 8 bases. The J segment lost 7 bases and the V segment lost 4 bases, leaving 7 bases of the junction unmatched. This CDR3 region has 15 residues. Germline V gene sequence: CDR1 SGHRS, CDR2 YFSETQ. The CDR3 region is CASSQDRGQNSPLHF. CDR3 DNA sequence: TGCGCCAGCAGCCAAGACAGGGGCCAAAATTCACCCCTCCACTTT.

This chain links TRBV11-2 with TRBJ2-2, with D possibly matching TRBD2 (5 bases). Per germline, CDR1 SGHAT and CDR2 FQNNGV. Trimming cost V 5 bases and J 4 bases, with 11 bases left between them. The CDR3 covers 14 residues. The CDR3 DNA reads TGTGCCAGCAGCCTTGTTCGGGGCACCGGGGAGCTGTTTTTT. Its translation: CASSLVRGTGELFF.

This chain links TRBV14 with TRBJ2-7; no reliable D call. The CDR3 runs to 12 residues. V dropped 3 bases and J dropped 1 base, with 4 bases sitting between them. CDR1 is SGHDN, CDR2 FVKESK, per germline. The CDR3 nucleotides read TGTGCCAGCAGCCAGGGGTCCTACGAGCAGTACTTC. Translating it yields CASSQGSYEQYF.

The chain is built from TRBV15 and TRBJ1-1; D not resolved. Germline CDR1 reads LNHNV; CDR2 reads YYDKDF (reference sequence). V was clipped by 4 bases and J by 5 bases, with 5 bases between them. This CDR3 has 11 residues. The DNA for the CDR3 is TGTGCCACCAGCACCAGGACTGAAGCTTTCTTT. The encoded protein is CATSTRTEAFF.

The rearrangement uses TRBV9 and TRBJ2-1, with TRBD2 identical over 7 bases. Germline trimming cut 0 bases from V and 13 bases from J; bases unmatched to any gene: 13. The CDR3 contains 15 residues. Germline lookup yields CDR1 SGDLS and CDR2 YYNGEE. The CDR3 DNA reads TGTGCCAGCAGCGTAGCGGGAGGACAACGGGTGGAACAGTTCTTC. Amino acid sequence: CASSVAGGQRVEQFF.